The 13 T cell receptor beta chains given below trace back to one sample, sequenced in a study of cytomegalovirus exposure and HLA in healthy donors. This table comes from immunoSEQ multiplex PCR, and its TCRdb copy is limited to in-frame clones, with some not included. The sample records over 150,000 clones, 85% being singletons. The sequenced sample was PBMCs. The receptors shown here come from a man aged 18 to 29 in good health and CMV-seropositive.

The J gene is TRBJ1-2, the V gene TRBV19; the match to TRBD1 covers 7 bases. Trimming removed 3 bases from V and 8 bases from J; junction bases left unmatched: 15. CDR1 and CDR2 (germline): LNHDA, SQIVND (reference sequence). This CDR3 comprises 16 residues. The CDR3 loop reads CASSISPGRGARGYTF. The CDR3 region has the DNA TGTGCCAGTAGTATCAGCCCGGGCAGGGGGGCGAGAGGCTACACCTTC. The full variable domain, with the rest looked up from reference TRBV19 and TRBJ1-2, is DGGITQSPKYLFRKEGQNVTLSCEQNLNHDAMYWYRQDPGQGLRLIYYSQIVNDFQKGDIAEGYSVSREKKESFPLTVTSAQKNPTAFYLCASSISPGRGARGYTFGSGTRLTVV.

The CDR3 here is CASSFRDEKLFF. In nucleotides, the CDR3 is TGTGCCAGCAGCTTTCGGGATGAAAAACTGTTTTTT. V is TRBV11-3 and J is TRBJ1-4; no definite D call. Germline V gene sequence: CDR1 SGHNT, CDR2 YENEEA. With 3 bases removed from V and 6 bases from J, the gap between germline ends came to 5 bases. The CDR3 covers 12 residues.

The V gene is TRBV5-1, the J gene TRBJ2-6; D perhaps matches TRBD1 (6 bases). Germline loops: CDR1 SGHRS, CDR2 YFSETQ. V dropped 3 bases and J dropped 4 bases, with 11 bases sitting between them. CDR3 length equals 15 residues. The CDR3 spells CASSYTGPGANVLTF. Here the CDR3 DNA reads TGCGCCAGCAGCTATACAGGGCCCGGGGCCAACGTCCTGACTTTC.

The V and J genes are TRBV30 and TRBJ2-5; 11 bases line up with TRBD2. From germline, CDR1 is GTSNPN and CDR2 SVGIG (reference sequence). This CDR3 has 16 residues. The V and J ends lost 0 bases and 2 bases, in that order; junction bases with no gene match: 5. CDR3 protein: CAWSVGTSGTQETQYF. CDR3 sequence (DNA): TGTGCCTGGAGTGTAGGGACTAGCGGAACACAAGAGACCCAGTACTTC.

The chain carries TRBV5-1 and TRBJ1-2; a possible D gene is TRBD1 (6 bases). V was clipped by 3 bases and J by 3 bases, with 15 bases between them. Germline V gives CDR1 SGHRS, CDR2 YFSETQ. The CDR3 is 15 residues long. In DNA form, the CDR3 reads TGCGCCAGCAGCTCAACAGGGAGTAATTACTATGGCTACACCTTC. Translated, it gives CASSSTGSNYYGYTF.

This chain joins TRBV6-1 and TRBJ2-5, with 7 nucleotides matching TRBD1. The V gene's germline CDR1 is MNHNS and CDR2 SASEGT. This CDR3 region has 14 residues. V was pared by 3 bases and J by 0 bases, with 1 base of the junction left unmatched. DNA of the CDR3: TGTGCCAGCAGTGACAGGGGGTACCAAGAGACCCAGTACTTC. This encodes CASSDRGYQETQYF.

The chain couples TRBV5-4 to TRBJ1-1, with TRBD1 matching over 7 bases. J gave up 1 base and V 4 bases, and 13 bases lay outside the gene matches. Germline values: CDR1 SGHNT, CDR2 YYREEE (reference sequence). The CDR3 contains 17 residues. The CDR3 protein is CASSPPPTGQSNTEAFF. The CDR3 coding sequence is TGTGCCAGCAGCCCACCCCCCACGGGACAGTCGAACACTGAAGCTTTCTTT. Supplemented by reference TRBV5-4 and TRBJ1-1, the full variable domain reads ETGVTQSPTHLIKTRGQQVTLRCSSQSGHNTVSWYQQALGQGPQFIFQYYREEENGRGNFPPRFSGLQFPNYSSELNVNALELDDSALYLCASSPPPTGQSNTEAFFGQGTRLTVV.

This sequence joins TRBV7-9 and TRBJ1-1; TRBD1 agrees at 7 bases. With 5 bases clipped from V and 3 bases from J, the junction kept 9 bases outside the gene matches. CDR3 length: 15 amino acids. Looked up from germline, CDR1 is SEHNR and CDR2 is FQNEAQ (reference sequence). The CDR3 bases are TGTGCCAGCAGCCCGACAGGGTTTGGGGACACTGAAGCTTTCTTT. Amino acid sequence: CASSPTGFGDTEAFF.

This clone was detected only a few times. The rearrangement links TRBV30 to TRBJ2-7; no reliable D call. Germline CDR1 GTSNPN, CDR2 SVGIG (reference sequence). V lost 3 bases and J 0 bases, leaving 6 bases between the germline ends. CDR3 length: 12 residues. The CDR3 nucleotides are TGTGCCTGGAGCCGTAGCTCCTACGAGCAGTACTTC. Translated, it gives CAWSRSSYEQYF.

The chain recombines TRBV19 with TRBJ2-3; D perhaps matches TRBD2 (6 bases). This CDR3 is 14 amino acids long. Germline loops: CDR1 LNHDA, CDR2 SQIVND (reference sequence). Trimming took off 3 bases at V and 7 bases at J, with 14 bases between the two ends. CDR3 DNA: TGTGCCAGTAGTATTGCCGACAGCGGGCATACGCAGTATTTT. It yields the protein CASSIADSGHTQYF.

The rearrangement uses TRBV18 and TRBJ2-3, with no clear D. CDR3 length equals 14 residues. Germline CDR1 is KGHSH and CDR2 is LQKENI. V gave up 5 bases and J gave up 2 bases, with 11 bases separating them. The CDR3 bases are TGTGCCAGCTCAAGCGCTACCCACACAGATACGCAGTATTTT. This translates into CASSSATHTDTQYF.

The chain couples TRBV10-2 to TRBJ2-3, with TRBD2 matching 8 bases. The CDR3 totals 16 residues. The J segment lost 3 bases and the V segment lost 3 bases, leaving 8 bases of the junction unmatched. Germline CDR1 and CDR2: WSHSY and SAAADI. The CDR3 sequence is CASSDKSGGLTDTQYF. DNA for the CDR3: TGCGCCAGCAGTGATAAAAGCGGGGGTCTGACAGATACGCAGTATTTT.

This chain links TRBV5-1 with TRBJ2-3, with 7 bases identical to TRBD1. Germline assignment: CDR1 SGHRS and CDR2 YFSETQ. Trimming cost V 0 bases and J 2 bases; bases outside gene matches: 6. The CDR3 runs to 16 residues. The CDR3 loop is CASSLEGQAITDTQYF. DNA of the CDR3: TGCGCCAGCAGCTTGGAAGGACAGGCGATCACAGATACGCAGTATTTT.